This TCR beta chain was sequenced during a study of T cells after yellow fever vaccination. A universal primer site and UMIs were added as TCR cDNA was made by 5'RACE template switching. MiXCR, run by TCRdb on the 5' RACE reads, gives a single entry per CDR3 protein. The sample gives roughly 250,000 distinct CDR3 sequences, 10% to 15% of which show up once; about 0.51% is in the top ten. The CDR3 is 15 amino acids. Losses at the gene ends were 6 bases for V and 0 bases for J; bases not matched to a gene: 9. The germline CDR1 and CDR2 sequences are DFQATT and SNEGSKA (reference sequence). This sequence was found in a man aged 25-45 years who received the YFV17D yellow fever vaccine. Sequencing was performed on CD4+ T cells sorted from PBMCs, taken 45 days after the yellow fever booster vaccination. The rearrangement uses TRBV20-1 and TRBJ2-7; the match to TRBD2 covers 9 bases. For the CDR3, the DNA is TGCAGTGCCAGACCGCTAGCGGGATCCTCCTACGAGCAGTACTTC. Protein sequence: CSARPLAGSSYEQYF.